Below, 8 T cell receptor beta chains from the same sample are listed, as sequenced in a study of graft-versus-host responses after intestinal transplantation. Assay used: immunoSEQ multiplex PCR; TCRdb lists only in-frame clones, some missing. The repertoire includes about 96,000 clones, around nine tenths of them detected once, and over 0.15% sits in the top ten. The antigens of these receptors remain unknown. Sequenced material: unstimulated CD4+ T cells sorted from spleen or lymph node cells, taken before intestinal transplant. The source of these receptors is a human donor who received an intestinal transplant.

The chain links TRBV2 to TRBJ1-5, with D possibly being TRBD1 (6 bases). The CDR3 totals 12 residues. Germline CDR1 is SNHLY and CDR2 is FYNNEI. Trimming took off 3 bases at V and 6 bases at J, with 6 bases between the two ends. The CDR3 loop is CASSDRGQPQHF. The DNA of the CDR3 is TGTGCCAGCAGTGACAGGGGTCAGCCCCAGCATTTT.

The chain has TRBV4-3 and TRBJ1-2, with 8 bases matching TRBD1. There are 15 residues in the CDR3. CDR1 and CDR2 from the germline V gene are LGHNA and YSLEER. V trimming: 3 bases; J trimming: 8 bases; junction bases outside the gene matches: 11. As DNA, the CDR3 is TGCGCCAGCAGCCAGACCCGGACAGGGAGAGGCGGCTACACCTTC. It encodes CASSQTRTGRGGYTF.

The count of this clone is one. The chain couples TRBV5-1 to TRBJ2-7; 12 bases line up with TRBD2. This CDR3 has 17 residues. Germline V CDR1 and CDR2: SGHRS, YFSETQ. V lost 4 bases, J lost 4 bases, and 12 bases stayed unmatched. CDR3 DNA sequence: TGCGCCAGCAGCGACGCTCTAGCGGGAGGGTTCGATTACGAGCAGTACTTC. Protein product: CASSDALAGGFDYEQYF.

The count of this clone is one. The gene calls are TRBV15 and TRBJ2-7, with D hard to call. The CDR3 spans 16 residues. V dropped 3 bases and J dropped 0 bases, with 15 bases sitting between them. Germline V CDR1 and CDR2: LNHNV, YYDKDF (reference sequence). CDR3 DNA: TGTGCCACCAGCAGGTCGGCGGCCACGAGCTCCTACGAGCAGTACTTC. Protein product: CATSRSAATSSYEQYF.

This chain joins TRBV6-1 and TRBJ1-2, with D possibly TRBD1 on 6 matching bases. The germline gives CDR1 MNHNS, CDR2 SASEGT. There are 13 residues in the CDR3. Trimming removed 6 bases from V and 6 bases from J, with 14 bases in between. The CDR3 sequence: CASSPGQFNGYTF. Here the CDR3 DNA reads TGTGCCAGCAGCCCAGGACAGTTCAATGGCTACACCTTC.

The chain uses TRBV10-2 and TRBJ1-6, with 8 bases fitting TRBD1. CDR3 length: 15 amino acids. Germline assignment: CDR1 WSHSY and CDR2 SAAADI. V was pared by 7 bases and J by 6 bases, with 8 bases of the junction left unmatched. The CDR3 region is CASKDRVGRNSPLHF. In nucleotides, the CDR3 is TGCGCCAGCAAGGACAGGGTAGGGCGTAATTCACCCCTCCACTTT.

V usage is TRBV27 and J usage is TRBJ1-6; 10 positions agree with TRBD1. From germline, CDR1 is MNHEY and CDR2 SMNVEV (reference sequence). Losses at the gene ends were 4 bases for V and 9 bases for J; bases not matched to a gene: 9. The CDR3 loop spans 16 amino acids. The CDR3 protein is CASSSRLRDRGSPLHF. Here the CDR3 DNA reads TGTGCCAGCAGTTCACGCCTCCGGGACAGGGGTTCACCCCTCCACTTT.

The chain links TRBV7-9 to TRBJ1-1, with TRBD1 matching 7 bases. The CDR3 is 14 amino acids. Trimming at V came to 6 bases and at J to 1 base, leaving 5 bases not matched to a gene. Per germline, CDR1 SEHNR and CDR2 FQNEAQ (reference sequence). CDR3 loop: CASRGRDRNTEAFF. The CDR3 DNA reads as TGTGCCAGCAGAGGTCGGGACAGGAACACTGAAGCTTTCTTT.